The rows below give T cell receptor beta chains drawn from one sample of a study of T cell responses to AZD1222 COVID-19 vaccine. The repertoire was sequenced with immunoSEQ multiplex PCR; TCRdb's copy has only in-frame clones and lacks some. Of approximately 190,000 clones detected, about 92% appear once; the ten largest clones hold 1% to 1.5%. This specimen consisted of peripheral blood, obtained on day 0 of AZD1222 vaccination. These receptors were obtained from an adult in good health. The CDR3 runs from the conserved cysteine through the conserved F or W. The order of the fields is D gene, V gene, J gene, CDR3 protein. A D gene is named only where the DNA matches it firmly.

>-|TRBV2|TRBJ1-1
CASRMVGAEAFF
>-|TRBV6-2/TRBV6-3|TRBJ1-1
CASSYGWPEAFF
>TRBD1|TRBV6-5|TRBJ2-5
CASKGQGETQYF
>-|TRBV7-9|TRBJ1-6
CASEAAQRGSPLHF
>-|TRBV6-1|TRBJ2-1
CATGTGSYNEQFF
>TRBD1|TRBV2|TRBJ1-5
CASSRQGGSNQPQHF
>-|TRBV7-3|TRBJ2-1
CASSKSGATDEQFF
>-|TRBV4-1|TRBJ1-2
CASSPSSWTENYGYTF
>TRBD1|TRBV2|TRBJ2-4
CASDRENIQYF
>-|TRBV15|TRBJ1-2
CATSTRTRRDGYTF
>-|TRBV6-2/TRBV6-3|TRBJ1-5
CASSSRPAGYSNQPQHF
>-|TRBV6-5|TRBJ2-1
CASGEGGGVYNEQFF
>TRBD1|TRBV7-9|TRBJ2-1
CASSLDRGLYNEQFF
>TRBD1|TRBV18|TRBJ2-5
CASSLLDRGQETQYF
>-|TRBV5-1|TRBJ1-1
CASSLSGFLNTEAFF
>-|TRBV18|TRBJ2-7
CASSPPTGSYEQYF
>-|TRBV21-1|TRBJ1-2
CASTIQGSNYGYTF
>-|TRBV6-4|TRBJ1-2
CASSDFGGHGYTF
>-|TRBV6-1|TRBJ2-1
CASSESGLYYNEQFF
>-|TRBV2|TRBJ1-4
CASGRAYEKLFF
>-|TRBV6-5|TRBJ1-3
CASSYRGSGNTIYF